This T cell receptor beta chain stems from a study of cytomegalovirus exposure and HLA in healthy donors (dated by TCRdb to about 2017). For context, the study as a whole: According to a later analysis, one platform produced both the 110 or so validation repertoires and the approximately 600 repertoires of the first cohort. To predict cytomegalovirus infection status, the study brought together high-throughput TCR immunosequencing, statistical association of individual TCRs with disease status, and machine learning. The study was designed to test whether signatures of past pathogen exposure could be identified by cataloging public T cell receptors. In addition to the first cohort of roughly 670 subjects, a separate validation cohort of 100 to 150 different subjects was used.

The donors belonged to the validation cohort of roughly 120 subjects, which was separate from the approximately 700-subject first cohort. Via the germline V gene (reference sequence), CDR1 is MNHEY and CDR2 SMNVEV. Measured from the cysteine to the phenylalanine, the CDR3 is 15 residues long. The DNA shown is the 45-base CDR3, in frame from base 1. For this chain, trimming is 7 bases at the V end and 5 bases at the J end, and the number of junction bases without a gene match is 10. Libraries were built with the immunoSEQ multiplex PCR assay. Per the original workflow: To diagnose cytomegalovirus status from the catalog of TCR beta chain sequences, a statistical classification framework was built. TCRdb stores this immuneACCESS table with in-frame sequences only. Part of the clones is absent; in the studies checked, under half of the shortfall reflects unresolved V genes, and no reason is known for the rest. The DNA was the basis for D and trimming; V, J and clone size are from that table. The sample data list approximately 300,000 clones, and 70% to 90% of these were observed just once. In total, the top ten clones hold 0.84% of the sample.

Overall study results and their limits: A total of fewer than 200 TCR beta chains were listed by the study as associated with cytomegalovirus. The validation cohort had no HLA typing available for a later analysis, so co-occurrence within that cohort was assessed over all 120 or so repertoires. In a later analysis, TCRs clustered in the first cohort were found to also tend to co-occur in the 120 validation repertoires, with approximately 95% of cluster scores above 0. In vitro tests confirmed that a few of the cytomegalovirus-associated TCR beta chains recognize cytomegalovirus antigens. The classifier was reported to diagnose cytomegalovirus status with high specificity and sensitivity in both the original cohort and the validation cohort. While some public TCRs were present in many individuals, most TCR sequences turned up only very rarely across donors. The authors suggested that the approach could potentially be extended to other disease states and immunological phenotypes.

Concerning this clone itself: Its specific antigen is unknown. Base qualities are not provided; no much larger clone lies one nucleotide away.

This TCR was sampled from a woman aged 18-29 years in good health and CMV-seronegative. The sequenced sample was PBMCs. The chain is encoded by TRBV27 joined to TRBJ2-2, with TRBD1 identical over 7 junction bases. Here is the DNA: TGTGCCAGCATCCTAACGGGACAGACAACCGGGGAGCTGTTTTTT. Its translation reads: CASILTGQTTGELFF.